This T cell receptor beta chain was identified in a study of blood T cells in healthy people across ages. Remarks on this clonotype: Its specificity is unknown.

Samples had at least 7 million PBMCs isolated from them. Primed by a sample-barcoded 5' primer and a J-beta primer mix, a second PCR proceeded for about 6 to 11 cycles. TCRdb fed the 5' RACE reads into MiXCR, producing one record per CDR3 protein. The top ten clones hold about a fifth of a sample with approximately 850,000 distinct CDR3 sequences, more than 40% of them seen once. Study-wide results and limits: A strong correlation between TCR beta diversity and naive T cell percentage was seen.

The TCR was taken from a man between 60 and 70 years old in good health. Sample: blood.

The CDR3 spells CASSLERQGETQYF. The CDR3 coding sequence is TGTGCCAGCAGCTTAGAAAGACAGGGGGAGACCCAGTACTTC. This rearrangement joins TRBV11-3 to TRBJ2-5, with 8 positions matching TRBD1. This CDR3 has 14 amino acids. J lost 5 bases, V lost 0 bases, and 2 bases had no gene match. Germline V gene data show CDR1 as SGHNT and CDR2 as YENEEA.